Following are 2 T cell receptor beta chains from one sample sequenced in a study of PD-1 blockade in classical Hodgkin lymphoma. Sequenced by immunoSEQ multiplex PCR; TCRdb stores in-frame clones only, minus some. The table lists about 39,000 clones, roughly 86% of them singletons. Each patient relapsed following autologous stem cell transplantation, and prior brentuximab vedotin exposure differed. Sequencing used peripheral blood mononuclear cells (PBMCs), obtained at baseline. The receptor source for this set is a human donor with classical Hodgkin lymphoma.

This clone showed up just a few times. The V call is TRBV27, the J call TRBJ2-7; D unclear. Germline assignment: CDR1 MNHEY and CDR2 SMNVEV (reference sequence). CDR3 size: 14 residues. Trimming left V 3 bases short and J 2 bases short, with 11 bases between. Here the CDR3 DNA reads TGTGCCAGCAGTTTCTACCGTGGGCCCTACGAGCAGTACTTC. This translates into CASSFYRGPYEQYF.

The chain combines TRBV27 with TRBJ1-5; tentative D call: TRBD1 (5 bases). The V gene lost 1 base and the J gene lost 6 bases, with 13 bases spanning the gap. CDR1 is MNHEY and CDR2 is SMNVEV in the germline V gene (reference sequence). The CDR3 contains 15 residues. CDR3 protein: CASSLFSTGVQPQHF. The CDR3 nucleotides are TGTGCCAGCAGTTTATTTTCCACGGGGGTTCAGCCCCAGCATTTT.